This TCR beta chain originates from a study of cytomegalovirus exposure and HLA in healthy donors. Study conclusions and caveats: When analyzed later, a missense DCLRE1C variant was found to be linked to TCR beta V- and J-gene trimming. There was a cluster of highly shared sequence variants that was likely a sequencing artifact.

The primer mix had 60 Vbeta and 13 Jbeta primers. Method: immunoSEQ multiplex PCR; TCRdb's copy keeps in-frame clones and lacks some. The sample yields 94,000 or so clones, about 71% seen once. Concerning this clone: Its specificity is unknown.

The clonotype comes from a man in his sixties in good health and CMV-seronegative. Sequenced input: PBMCs.

The CDR3 DNA follows: TGTGCCAGCAGCCGGGACAATTCACGCGGGTTAACCGAGCAGTACTTC. Its protein product is CASSRDNSRGLTEQYF. This chain joins TRBV11-2 and TRBJ2-7, with D tentatively TRBD1 (6 bases). The V and J ends lost 5 bases and 6 bases respectively, with 23 bases between them. CDR3 length: 16 amino acids. In germline, CDR1 is SGHAT, CDR2 FQNNGV. Looking up the rest from reference TRBV11-2 and TRBJ2-7 gives the full variable domain: EAGVAQSPRYKIIEKRQSVAFWCNPISGHATLYWYQQILGQGPKLLIQFQNNGVVDDSQLPKDRFSAERLKGVDSTLKIQPAKLEDSAVYLCASSRDNSRGLTEQYFGPGTRLTVT.